This T cell receptor (beta chain) is drawn from a study of T-cell memory formation after mild COVID-19. As for the study in general: For the most part, TCR clusters were specific to one donor. General study findings and limits: Some clones that responded turned up in pre-infection memory, which suggests that cross-reactive memory joined in. While clones contracting from day 15 to 85 were balanced between CD4 and CD8, later expanders leaned CD4+.

The ends lost 8 bases at V and 10 bases at J; junction bases unmatched: 5. CDR3 length equals 10 residues. Germline V CDR1 and CDR2: GTSNPN, SVGIG (reference sequence). TCRdb redid the calling of the 5' RACE reads with MiXCR, one entry per CDR3 protein. This sample has under 700,000 distinct CDR3 sequences; about a fifth occur once, and the top ten carry around 13%. Details on this clonotype: The antigen is not known.

The chain is built from TRBV30 and TRBJ1-2; 9 bases line up with TRBD1. The source material was PBMCs or a T cell subset sorted from them (not recorded which). The origin of this receptor is an adult woman who had mild COVID-19 (a few samples of this study predate the infection). Cell type and time point are not known. CDR3 nucleotide sequence: TGTGCCGGGGACAGGGTGGACTACACCTTC. Translating gives CAGDRVDYTF.